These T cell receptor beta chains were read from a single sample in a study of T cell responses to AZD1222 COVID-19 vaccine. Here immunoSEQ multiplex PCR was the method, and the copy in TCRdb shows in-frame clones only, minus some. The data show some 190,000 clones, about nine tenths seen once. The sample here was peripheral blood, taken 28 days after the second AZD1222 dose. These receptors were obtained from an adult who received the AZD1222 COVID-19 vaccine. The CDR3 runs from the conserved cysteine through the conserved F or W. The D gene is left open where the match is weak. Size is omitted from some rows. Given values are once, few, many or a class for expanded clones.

cdr3_aa: CASSNLWLQVQETQYF; cdr3_nt: TGTGCCAGCAGCAATTTATGGCTACAGGTCCAAGAGACCCAGTACTTC; v_call: TRBV11-2; clone_size: NA; j_call: TRBJ2-5; d_call: NA
cdr3_aa: CASSRDTTSYNEQFF; cdr3_nt: TGTGCCAGCAGCCGGGACACAACCTCCTACAATGAGCAGTTCTTC; v_call: TRBV3-1/TRBV3-2; clone_size: NA; j_call: TRBJ2-1; d_call: NA
cdr3_aa: CASSLFSGSAEQFF; cdr3_nt: TGTGCCAGCAGTTTATTTAGCGGGAGCGCGGAGCAGTTCTTC; v_call: TRBV28; clone_size: NA; j_call: TRBJ2-1; d_call: TRBD2
cdr3_aa: CASSEEQGVRYGYTF; cdr3_nt: TGTGCCAGCAGTGAAGAGCAGGGAGTCCGGTATGGCTACACCTTC; v_call: TRBV2; clone_size: NA; j_call: TRBJ1-2; d_call: NA
cdr3_aa: CSERQGASTDTQYF; cdr3_nt: TGCAGCGAAAGACAGGGGGCGAGCACAGATACGCAGTATTTT; v_call: TRBV29-1; clone_size: NA; j_call: TRBJ2-3; d_call: TRBD1
cdr3_aa: CASSQGSGGVYEQYF; cdr3_nt: TGTGCCAGCAGCCAAGGGAGCGGGGGGGTCTACGAGCAGTACTTC; v_call: TRBV3-1/TRBV3-2; clone_size: NA; j_call: TRBJ2-7; d_call: TRBD2
cdr3_aa: CASSKGLAGDTGELFF; cdr3_nt: TGTGCCAGCAGCAAAGGGCTAGCGGGCGACACCGGGGAGCTGTTTTTT; v_call: TRBV9; clone_size: once; j_call: TRBJ2-2; d_call: TRBD2
cdr3_aa: CASSYGTSEAFF; cdr3_nt: TGTGCCAGCAGCTATGGGACATCTGAAGCTTTCTTT; v_call: TRBV7-2; clone_size: NA; j_call: TRBJ1-1; d_call: NA
cdr3_aa: CASSAGGRTDTQYF; cdr3_nt: TGTGCCAGCAGTGCGGGAGGTCGCACAGATACGCAGTATTTT; v_call: TRBV25-1; clone_size: NA; j_call: TRBJ2-3; d_call: TRBD2
cdr3_aa: CASSLQGVGGYTF; cdr3_nt: TGTGCCAGCAGCCTCCAGGGTGTGGGCGGCTACACCTTC; v_call: TRBV5-6; clone_size: NA; j_call: TRBJ1-2; d_call: NA
cdr3_aa: CASSQDRRELATNEKLFF; cdr3_nt: TGCGCCAGCAGCCAAGATCGCAGGGAATTAGCAACTAATGAAAAACTGTTTTTT; v_call: TRBV4-3; clone_size: NA; j_call: TRBJ1-4; d_call: NA
cdr3_aa: CASSQDRTLGGNTIYF; cdr3_nt: TGTGCCAGCAGCCAAGATAGGACTTTGGGTGGAAACACCATATATTTT; v_call: TRBV4-2; clone_size: NA; j_call: TRBJ1-3; d_call: NA
cdr3_aa: CATSRPPGTRGGPGELFF; cdr3_nt: TGTGCCACCAGCAGGCCCCCGGGGACCCGTGGTGGTCCCGGGGAGCTGTTTTTT; v_call: TRBV15; clone_size: NA; j_call: TRBJ2-2; d_call: NA
cdr3_aa: CASSQDPGWDTEAFF; cdr3_nt: TGCGCCAGCAGCCAAGATCCGGGATGGGACACTGAAGCTTTCTTT; v_call: TRBV4-3; clone_size: once; j_call: TRBJ1-1; d_call: NA
cdr3_aa: CASSQEQVLNTEAFF; cdr3_nt: TGCGCCAGCAGCCAAGAACAGGTCCTGAACACTGAAGCTTTCTTT; v_call: TRBV4-1; clone_size: NA; j_call: TRBJ1-1; d_call: NA
cdr3_aa: CASSRGLATDTQYF; cdr3_nt: TGTGCCAGCAGCCGGGGACTAGCGACAGATACGCAGTATTTT; v_call: TRBV6-5; clone_size: NA; j_call: TRBJ2-3; d_call: TRBD2
cdr3_aa: CASSSLGTDNYGYTF; cdr3_nt: TGTGCCAGCAGCTCCCTGGGGACGGACAACTATGGCTACACCTTC; v_call: TRBV7-9; clone_size: many; j_call: TRBJ1-2; d_call: NA
cdr3_aa: CASSDTGDTDTQYF; cdr3_nt: TGTGCCAGCAGTGATACGGGGGACACAGATACGCAGTATTTT; v_call: TRBV2; clone_size: NA; j_call: TRBJ2-3; d_call: NA
cdr3_aa: CASSSGGSANEKLFF; cdr3_nt: TGTGCCAGCAGTTCTGGGGGATCGGCTAATGAAAAACTGTTTTTT; v_call: TRBV28; clone_size: NA; j_call: TRBJ1-4; d_call: NA
cdr3_aa: CASSPGGPPSTDTQYF; cdr3_nt: TGCGCCAGCAGCCCCGGGGGGCCCCCGAGCACAGATACGCAGTATTTT; v_call: TRBV4-1; clone_size: NA; j_call: TRBJ2-3; d_call: NA
cdr3_aa: CASSRLGTGLHEQFF; cdr3_nt: TGTGCCAGCAGCCGACTCGGGACAGGGTTACATGAGCAGTTCTTC; v_call: TRBV6-4; clone_size: once; j_call: TRBJ2-1; d_call: TRBD1
cdr3_aa: CASSSDSHPDTQYF; cdr3_nt: TGTGCCAGCAGTTCCGACAGCCACCCGGATACGCAGTATTTT; v_call: TRBV6-5; clone_size: NA; j_call: TRBJ2-3; d_call: NA
cdr3_aa: CAISPRQGAQQETQYF; cdr3_nt: TGTGCCATCAGTCCCCGGCAGGGGGCGCAGCAAGAGACCCAGTACTTC; v_call: TRBV10-3; clone_size: NA; j_call: TRBJ2-5; d_call: TRBD1
cdr3_aa: CASRVTGQNTEAFF; cdr3_nt: TGTGCCAGCAGGGTCACGGGGCAAAACACTGAAGCTTTCTTT; v_call: TRBV27; clone_size: NA; j_call: TRBJ1-1; d_call: NA
cdr3_aa: CASSLPPGQYAKYGTEAFF; cdr3_nt: TGTGCCAGCAGTTTACCGCCTGGACAGTACGCGAAATACGGCACTGAAGCTTTCTTT; v_call: TRBV6-2/TRBV6-3; clone_size: NA; j_call: TRBJ1-1; d_call: NA
cdr3_aa: CASSPEVHEQYF; cdr3_nt: TGTGCCAGCAGCCCCGAGGTCCACGAGCAGTACTTC; v_call: TRBV7-2; clone_size: NA; j_call: TRBJ2-7; d_call: NA
cdr3_aa: CASGGQGARGYTF; cdr3_nt: TGTGCCAGCGGGGGACAGGGGGCGAGGGGCTACACCTTC; v_call: TRBV6-5; clone_size: NA; j_call: TRBJ1-2; d_call: TRBD1
cdr3_aa: CASSLSGGTEAFF; cdr3_nt: TGTGCCAGCAGTTTATCAGGGGGCACTGAAGCTTTCTTT; v_call: TRBV27; clone_size: NA; j_call: TRBJ1-1; d_call: NA
cdr3_aa: CASSRLGQPQHF; cdr3_nt: TGTGCCAGCTCGCGGTTGGGACAGCCCCAGCATTTT; v_call: TRBV28; clone_size: once; j_call: TRBJ1-5; d_call: NA
cdr3_aa: CAAASAGYNSPLHF; cdr3_nt: TGTGCCGCAGCATCGGCCGGATATAATTCACCCCTCCACTTT; v_call: TRBV6-5; clone_size: NA; j_call: TRBJ1-6; d_call: NA
cdr3_aa: CASSLEQGVSSPLHF; cdr3_nt: TGTGCCAGCAGCTTAGAACAGGGGGTATCTTCACCCCTCCACTTT; v_call: TRBV7-9; clone_size: NA; j_call: TRBJ1-6; d_call: TRBD1
cdr3_aa: CAWGLSGLGEQYF; cdr3_nt: TGTGCCTGGGGGCTTAGCGGATTGGGCGAGCAGTACTTC; v_call: TRBV30; clone_size: NA; j_call: TRBJ2-7; d_call: NA
cdr3_aa: CASSPGSGGPLTDTQYF; cdr3_nt: TGCGCCAGCAGCCCCGGTAGCGGGGGGCCCCTCACAGATACGCAGTATTTT; v_call: TRBV5-1; clone_size: NA; j_call: TRBJ2-3; d_call: TRBD2
cdr3_aa: CASSQGYLGEDTQYF; cdr3_nt: TGTGCCAGCAGCCAAGGTTATTTGGGGGAAGATACGCAGTATTTT; v_call: TRBV3-1/TRBV3-2; clone_size: NA; j_call: TRBJ2-3; d_call: NA